The next 2 T cell receptor beta chains were all read from a single sample in a study of blood T cell repertoires in COVID-19. Profiled with immunoSEQ multiplex PCR; TCRdb holds only in-frame clones, not every one. Of 40,000 to 55,000 clones in the sample, roughly 82% were seen once. Input material: peripheral blood. Every receptor here comes from a human donor in a cohort sampled during active COVID-19.

The chain carries TRBV3-1 (or the pseudogene TRBV3-2) and TRBJ2-3; possibly TRBD2 for D (7 bases). This CDR3 contains 14 residues. Per the germline V gene, CDR1 is LGHDT and CDR2 is YNNKEL (reference sequence). The germline V and J ends were trimmed by 9 bases and 0 bases, with 13 bases remaining between them. This CDR3 is CASCRGASTDTQYF. The DNA of the CDR3 is TGTGCCAGTTGCCGGGGGGCTAGCACAGATACGCAGTATTTT.

This clone appeared a few times. The chain is built from TRBV6-5 and TRBJ2-2, with D unclear. The CDR3 spans 13 residues. Deletions cut 1 base from V and 6 bases from J, with 6 bases between. CDR1 MNHEY and CDR2 SVGAGI come from the germline V gene. The CDR3: CASSYFQAGELFF. The CDR3 DNA is TGTGCCAGCAGTTACTTCCAGGCCGGGGAGCTGTTTTTT.